The 5 T cell receptor beta chains given below trace back to one sample, sequenced in a study of identical twins. TCRdb recomputed calls from the 5' RACE reads with MiXCR, one row per CDR3 protein. The table shows fewer than 900,000 distinct CDR3 sequences, with around 20% occurring only once. This sample also belongs to another study, concerning T cells expressing NK-cell markers.

The sample consisted of PBMCs. The origin of the receptors is a woman younger than 30 in good health.

The sample holds many counts of this clonotype. The V call is TRBV6-1, the J call TRBJ1-2; 8 bases fit TRBD1. The CDR3 has 14 amino acids. The germline V gene has CDR1 MNHNS and CDR2 SASEGT. V trimming: 5 bases; J trimming: 7 bases; junction bases outside the gene matches: 9. The chain's CDR3 is CASSPRTGSSGYTF. The CDR3 DNA reads TGTGCCAGCAGTCCGAGGACAGGGTCGAGTGGCTACACCTTC.

This chain uses TRBV7-1 with TRBJ2-1, with D tentatively TRBD1 or TRBD2 (7 bases each). TRBV7-1 is filed as an ORF, its function uncertain. Trimming stripped 5 bases from V and 3 bases from J, with 14 bases between. This CDR3 is built from 15 residues. The CDR3 region has the DNA TGTGCCAGCAGCACCAGGGGGGGCAACTACAATGAGCAGTTCTTC. Encoded protein: CASSTRGGNYNEQFF.

J is TRBJ2-7 and V is TRBV7-9; D gene unclear. CDR1 and CDR2 (germline): SEHNR, FQNEAQ (reference sequence). The CDR3 is 13 amino acids. V was pared by 5 bases and J by 6 bases, with 14 bases between. CDR3 protein: CASSLTPASEQYF. The CDR3 nucleotides read TGTGCCAGCAGCCTAACTCCCGCTAGCGAGCAGTACTTC.

This sequence joins TRBV6-1 and TRBJ2-5, with 9 bases lining up with TRBD2. The CDR3 runs 15 residues. Per germline, CDR1 MNHNS and CDR2 SASEGT. Germline trimming cut 11 bases from V and 3 bases from J; bases unmatched to any gene: 13. CDR3 bases: TGTGCCTCCTCACGATTAGCGGGGGCTAAAGAGACCCAGTACTTC. Protein sequence: CASSRLAGAKETQYF.

This clonotype came up a few times. This chain joins TRBV15 and TRBJ2-1; TRBD2 is a possible D gene (6 bases). Trimming pared 5 bases from V and 9 bases from J, leaving 17 bases between. Per the germline V gene, CDR1 is LNHNV and CDR2 is YYDKDF (reference sequence). This CDR3 contains 14 residues. The CDR3 sequence: CATSPRDPRSEQFF. Written as DNA, the CDR3 is TGTGCCACCAGCCCGCGGGACCCCCGGAGTGAGCAGTTCTTC.